These T cell receptor beta chains were read from a single sample in a study of neoadjuvant nivolumab and ipilimumab in lung cancer. TCRdb's copy holds only in-frame clones and misses some; the assay was immunoSEQ multiplex PCR. This sample has about 13,000 clones, with nearly 70% found just once. The sequencing here drew on peripheral blood, taken after neoadjuvant nivolumab, alone or with ipilimumab, at or shortly before surgery. Receptor source: an adult with non-small cell lung cancer. CDR3s include the opening cysteine and the closing phenylalanine or tryptophan. A D gene is named only where the DNA matches it firmly. Clone size, where shown, is once, few, many, or a class for clones that have expanded.

J gene: TRBJ2-1
V gene: TRBV30
clone size: .
D gene: TRBD2
CDR3 DNA: TGTGCCTGGAGCCGGACTAGCGGGAGGGCGTTCTTC
CDR3 protein: CAWSRTSGRAFF

J gene: TRBJ2-2
V gene: TRBV6-1
clone size: once
D gene: TRBD1
CDR3 DNA: TGTGCCAGCAACTCAGGGGGCGCAGGTTCCGGGGAGCTGTTTTTT
CDR3 protein: CASNSGGAGSGELFF

J gene: TRBJ1-1
V gene: TRBV6-5
clone size: few
D gene: .
CDR3 DNA: TGTGCCAGCAGTTACCGACAGAACACTGAAGCTTTCTTT
CDR3 protein: CASSYRQNTEAFF

J gene: TRBJ2-5
V gene: TRBV5-1
clone size: .
D gene: TRBD2
CDR3 DNA: TGCGCCAGCAGCCTACCGGTACCAGCGGGAAGGCAAGAGACCCAGTACTTC
CDR3 protein: CASSLPVPAGRQETQYF

J gene: TRBJ2-7
V gene: TRBV15
clone size: .
D gene: .
CDR3 DNA: TGTGCCACCAGCAGGAATGGACGGTGGGAGCAGTACTTC
CDR3 protein: CATSRNGRWEQYF

J gene: TRBJ2-5
V gene: TRBV6-5
clone size: .
D gene: TRBD1
CDR3 DNA: TGTGCCAGCAGCCGGGACAGACAAGAGACCCAGTACTTC
CDR3 protein: CASSRDRQETQYF

J gene: TRBJ2-6
V gene: TRBV9
clone size: few
D gene: .
CDR3 DNA: TGTGCCAGCACCCCCCAAGGCTCTGGGGCCAACGTCCTGACTTTC
CDR3 protein: CASTPQGSGANVLTF

J gene: TRBJ1-2
V gene: TRBV30
clone size: .
D gene: .
CDR3 DNA: TGTGCCTGGGGACGGAAGGACTATGGCTACACCTTC
CDR3 protein: CAWGRKDYGYTF

J gene: TRBJ2-5
V gene: TRBV6-5
clone size: .
D gene: .
CDR3 DNA: TGTGCCAGCAGAACCCTAGGAGTGGGGGAGACCCAGTACTTC
CDR3 protein: CASRTLGVGETQYF

J gene: TRBJ1-2
V gene: TRBV5-1
clone size: .
D gene: TRBD1
CDR3 DNA: TGCGCCAGCAGCCCCCTCACCGGGACAGGGTTTAACTATGGCTACACCTTC
CDR3 protein: CASSPLTGTGFNYGYTF

J gene: TRBJ1-1
V gene: TRBV18
clone size: .
D gene: .
CDR3 DNA: TGTGCCAGCTCATCCCGGGGGAATACGAACACTGAAGCTTTCTTT
CDR3 protein: CASSSRGNTNTEAFF